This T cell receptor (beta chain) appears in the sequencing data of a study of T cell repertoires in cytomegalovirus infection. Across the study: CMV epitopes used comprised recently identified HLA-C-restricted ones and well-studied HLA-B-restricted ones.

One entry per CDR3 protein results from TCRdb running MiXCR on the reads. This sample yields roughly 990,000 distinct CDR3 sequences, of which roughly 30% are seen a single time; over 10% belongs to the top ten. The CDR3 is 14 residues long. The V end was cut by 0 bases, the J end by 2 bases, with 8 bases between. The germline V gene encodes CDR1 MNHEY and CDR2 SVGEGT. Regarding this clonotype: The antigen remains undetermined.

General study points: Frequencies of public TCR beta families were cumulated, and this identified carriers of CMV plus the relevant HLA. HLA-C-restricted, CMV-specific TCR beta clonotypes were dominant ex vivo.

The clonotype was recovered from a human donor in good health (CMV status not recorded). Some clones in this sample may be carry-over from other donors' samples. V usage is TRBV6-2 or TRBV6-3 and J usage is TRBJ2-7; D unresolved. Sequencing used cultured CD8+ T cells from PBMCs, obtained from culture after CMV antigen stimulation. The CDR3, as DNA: TGTGCCAGCAGTTACTCGTCACTACCCTACGAGCAGTACGTC. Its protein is CASSYSSLPYEQYV.